This is a list of T cell receptor beta chains from one sample in a study of blood T cells in healthy people across ages. One entry per CDR3 protein results from TCRdb running MiXCR on the 5' RACE reads. The sample lists about 1.5 million distinct CDR3 sequences, roughly 43% seen once, with just over 4% in the top ten. The source material was blood. All receptors derive from a young woman in good health. CDR3s include the opening cysteine and the closing phenylalanine or tryptophan. A D gene is named only where the DNA matches it firmly. The listing skips clone size in some rows; elsewhere it reads once, few, many or a size class.

D: TRBD2; size: NA; length: 16; J: TRBJ2-1; V: TRBV18; DNA: TGTGCCAGCAGGGGACTAGCGGGAGGGCCGTACAATGAGCAGTTCTTC; CDR3: CASRGLAGGPYNEQFF
D: NA; size: many; length: 14; J: TRBJ2-6; V: TRBV5-1; DNA: TGCGCCAGCAGCTTCAGCTCTGGGGCCAACGTCCTGACTTTC; CDR3: CASSFSSGANVLTF
D: TRBD2; size: once; length: 16; J: TRBJ2-7; V: TRBV7-2; DNA: TGTGCCAGCAGCTTAGCAGGCCTAGCGGGGATCTACGAGCAGTACTTC; CDR3: CASSLAGLAGIYEQYF
D: NA; size: NA; length: 14; J: TRBJ1-2; V: TRBV4-3; DNA: TGCGCCAGCAGCCAAGATCAGTACGGGAATGGCTACACCTTC; CDR3: CASSQDQYGNGYTF
D: NA; size: NA; length: 13; J: TRBJ1-5; V: TRBV20-1; DNA: TGCAGTGCTAGCGGGAGTAGCAATCAGCCCCAGCATTTT; CDR3: CSASGSSNQPQHF
D: NA; size: NA; length: 13; J: TRBJ2-1; V: TRBV14; DNA: TGTGCCAGCAGCCGGGACTGGTTTAATGAGCAGTTCTTC; CDR3: CASSRDWFNEQFF
D: TRBD2; size: few; length: 18; J: TRBJ2-3; V: TRBV7-2; DNA: TGTGCCAGCAGCTTAGAAAATGGGCTAGCGGGAGGGGGAGATACGCAGTATTTT; CDR3: CASSLENGLAGGGDTQYF
D: NA; size: NA; length: 16; J: TRBJ1-1; V: TRBV12-3/TRBV12-4; DNA: TGTGCCAGCAGTTCCCTACCCAAGGGTTGGAACACTGAAGCTTTCTTT; CDR3: CASSSLPKGWNTEAFF
D: TRBD1; size: few; length: 17; J: TRBJ1-6; V: TRBV4-3; DNA: TGCGCCAGCAGCCAAGCCCGCGGACAGGGGGCTAATTCACCCCTCCACTTT; CDR3: CASSQARGQGANSPLHF
D: NA; size: NA; length: 12; J: TRBJ2-7; V: TRBV7-2; DNA: TGTGCCAGCAGCTTATCCCAGAGGGAGCAGTACTTC; CDR3: CASSLSQREQYF
D: TRBD1; size: NA; length: 13; J: TRBJ2-3; V: TRBV24-1; DNA: TGTGCCACCAGTGACATGACAGGGTCTACGCAGTATTTT; CDR3: CATSDMTGSTQYF
D: NA; size: NA; length: 13; J: TRBJ1-1; V: TRBV4-3; DNA: TGCGCCAGCAGCCAAGAATTGGTCACTGAAGCTTTCTTT; CDR3: CASSQELVTEAFF
D: NA; size: NA; length: 17; J: TRBJ1-3; V: TRBV4-1; DNA: TGCGCCAGCAGCTTCCGGACGGTGACGAGCTCTGGAAACACCATATATTTT; CDR3: CASSFRTVTSSGNTIYF
D: NA; size: NA; length: 14; J: TRBJ2-1; V: TRBV29-1; DNA: TGCAGCGTCCGGAGGGGGGCTCTTTACAATGAGCAGTTCTTC; CDR3: CSVRRGALYNEQFF
D: NA; size: few; length: 14; J: TRBJ1-1; V: TRBV3-1; DNA: TGTGCCAGCAGCCAAGCGGGAAGTAACACTGAAGCTTTCTTT; CDR3: CASSQAGSNTEAFF